This entry lists 19 T cell receptor beta chains sequenced from one sample in a study of blood T cells in healthy people across ages (dated by TCRdb to the mid-2010s). Preparation of the library involved 5' RACE. The run used an Illumina HiSeq 2500. A second roughly 6 to 11 cycle PCR used a sample-barcoded 5' primer and a J-beta primer mix. TCRdb reran the public reads through fastp at Q25 and MiXCR, keeping productive beta chains. Rows are unified per CDR3 protein, each entry keeping the most common DNA and genes. The sample profile shows about 1 million distinct CDR3 sequences; 35% to 55% of them were found once. Under 20% of the sample goes to the ten largest clones. Sequenced: blood. All receptors derive from a woman aged 55-70 years in good health.

The CDR3 loop is CASSQDVGSYNEQFF. CDR3 DNA: TGTGCCAGCAGCCAAGATGTGGGATCCTACAATGAGCAGTTCTTC. The chain carries TRBV3-1 and TRBJ2-1; D gene ambiguous. The germline V gene has CDR1 LGHDT and CDR2 YNNKEL (reference sequence). This CDR3 has 15 residues. V lost 0 bases to trimming and J lost 1 base, with 7 bases between them.

The chain employs TRBV7-2 and TRBJ2-1; D possibly corresponds to TRBD1 (7 bases). The germline V and J ends were trimmed by 5 bases and 3 bases, with 20 bases remaining between them. Germline-derived CDR1 and CDR2 are SGHTA and FQGNSA. The CDR3 runs to 17 residues. Here the CDR3 reads CASSQNPFRGVYNEQFF. The CDR3, as DNA: TGTGCCAGCAGCCAGAACCCATTCAGGGGGGTCTACAATGAGCAGTTCTTC.

Comment on this clonotype: This may be a read error: a much more frequent sequence differs by one nucleotide. The chain carries TRBV9 and TRBJ1-2, with D maybe TRBD1 (5 bases). This CDR3 comprises 13 residues. The germline CDR1 and CDR2 sequences are SGDLS and YYNGEE. V gave up 2 bases and J gave up 8 bases, with 13 bases separating them. The CDR3 is CASSVDNVTGYTF. CDR3 in DNA: TGTGCCAGCAGCGTGGACAACGTAACGGGCTACACCTTC.

This rearrangement joins TRBV12-3 or TRBV12-4 to TRBJ1-6; TRBD1 aligns across 9 bases. The V and J ends lost 5 bases and 5 bases, in that order; junction bases with no gene match: 4. This CDR3 region has 15 residues. CDR3 loop: CASSKQGADNSPLHF. CDR3 nucleotide sequence: TGTGCCAGCAGTAAACAGGGGGCGGATAATTCACCCCTCCACTTT.

The chain carries TRBV11-2 and TRBJ2-7, with D unresolved. The J call may be wrong; the DNA end is better matched by TRBJ2-5. Germline loops: CDR1 SGHAT, CDR2 FQNNGV. The CDR3 consists of 13 residues. CDR3 in amino acids: CASSFLGSETQYF. In DNA form, the CDR3 reads TGTGCCAGCAGCTTCCTTGGTTCGGAGACCCAGTACTTC.

This clonotype was seen repeatedly, ten times or more. The CDR3 sequence is CASSPGGTEAFF. Here the CDR3 DNA reads TGTGCCAGCAGCCCAGGGGGGACTGAAGCTTTCTTT. This rearrangement joins TRBV12-3 or TRBV12-4 to TRBJ1-1; 7 nucleotides line up with TRBD1. This CDR3 region has 12 residues. The V and J ends lost 6 bases and 5 bases, in that order; junction bases with no gene match: 3.

V gene TRBV20-1 combines with J gene TRBJ1-5; D is perhaps TRBD1 (6 bases). Germline assignment: CDR1 DFQATT and CDR2 SNEGSKA (reference sequence). The CDR3 contains 15 residues. The V and J ends lost 1 base and 1 base respectively, with 11 bases between them. CDR3 coding DNA: TGCAGTGCTAGAGCCCTTACAGGGAGCAATCAGCCCCAGCATTTT. Protein sequence: CSARALTGSNQPQHF.

This clonotype has a count of ten or more. The CDR3 reads CASSLGGAAYEQYF. CDR3 bases: TGCGCCAGCAGCTTGGGCGGAGCAGCCTACGAGCAGTACTTC. The rearrangement joins TRBV5-1 to TRBJ2-7; D is unresolved. Trimming left V 0 bases short and J 2 bases short, with 9 bases between. Germline V gene sequence: CDR1 SGHRS, CDR2 YFSETQ. There are 14 residues in the CDR3.

In its sample, this clonotype was seen a few times. The gene calls are TRBV7-9 and TRBJ2-5; possibly TRBD1 or TRBD2 for D (6 bases each). The CDR3 runs 17 residues. CDR1 is SEHNR and CDR2 is FQNEAQ in the germline V gene (reference sequence). V shed 5 bases and J shed 0 bases, with 19 bases lying between them. The CDR3 here is CASSPRGRGTYQETQYF. DNA for the CDR3: TGTGCCAGCAGCCCCCGGGGGCGCGGGACGTACCAAGAGACCCAGTACTTC.

This chain uses TRBV5-6 with TRBJ2-5; TRBD2 matches at 7 bases. Per the germline V gene, CDR1 is SGHDT and CDR2 is YYEEEE. V lost 0 bases to trimming and J lost 12 bases; unmatched junction nucleotides: 5. The CDR3 has 12 amino acids. The CDR3 sequence: CASSLVAGEEYF. The DNA for the CDR3 is TGTGCCAGCAGCTTGGTTGCGGGGGAAGAGTACTTC.

This clonotype has only a few counts. This chain connects TRBV20-1 to TRBJ2-1, with TRBD2 matching over 8 bases. CDR3 size: 13 residues. Looked up from germline, CDR1 is DFQATT and CDR2 is SNEGSKA (reference sequence). The V and J ends lost 6 bases and 7 bases, in that order; junction bases with no gene match: 8. The CDR3 protein is CSALGAGENEQFF. The DNA for the CDR3 is TGCAGTGCCCTGGGAGCGGGAGAGAATGAGCAGTTCTTC.

This clonotype was detected ten times or more. One junction end disagrees with the germline gene, perhaps due to a read error. The chain carries TRBV2 and TRBJ2-3; a weak D match, TRBD2 (5 bases). The germline CDR1 and CDR2 sequences are SNHLY and FYNNEI. The CDR3 spans 13 residues. The CDR3 here is CASSGGSTDTQYF. DNA for the CDR3: TGCGCCAGCAGCGGCGGATCCACAGATACGCAGTATTTT.

This clonotype showed up just a few times. This chain links TRBV20-1 with TRBJ2-3; 11 positions agree with TRBD2. Trimming at V came to 5 bases and at J to 2 bases, leaving 9 bases not matched to a gene. Germline CDR1 is DFQATT and CDR2 is SNEGSKA (reference sequence). The CDR3 spans 16 residues. CDR3 region: CSARGGTSGYTDTQYF. In DNA, the CDR3 is TGCAGTGCTCGAGGGGGGACTAGCGGTTACACAGATACGCAGTATTTT.

J is TRBJ2-2 and V is TRBV2; 9 bases map to TRBD2. V shed 6 bases, J shed 5 bases, and the junction held 10 bases outside the gene matches. The CDR3 has 16 residues. Per the germline V gene, CDR1 is SNHLY and CDR2 is FYNNEI. The CDR3 reads CASRRLAGEGTGELFF. The CDR3 DNA reads as TGTGCCAGCAGAAGATTAGCGGGAGAGGGGACCGGGGAGCTGTTTTTT.

The rearrangement joins TRBV30 to TRBJ2-1; 8 nucleotides agree with TRBD2. After removal of 2 bases from V and 5 bases from J, the junction contained 5 bases not matched to a gene. Germline-derived CDR1 and CDR2 are GTSNPN and SVGIG (reference sequence). This CDR3 has 14 amino acids. Here the CDR3 reads CAWSRGLADNEQFF. CDR3 nucleotide sequence: TGTGCCTGGAGTAGAGGACTAGCTGACAATGAGCAGTTCTTC.

This clonotype was picked up a small number of times. The chain combines TRBV7-6 with TRBJ2-1; 12 bases are shared with TRBD2. V lost 5 bases, J lost 9 bases, and 14 bases stayed unmatched. CDR3 length equals 17 residues. Per germline, CDR1 SGHVS and CDR2 FNYEAQ. The CDR3, as DNA: TGTGCCAGCAGCAAAAGACTAGCGGGAGTGGATCGGAGTGAGCAGTTCTTC. Translation: CASSKRLAGVDRSEQFF. The full variable domain, rest sourced from reference TRBV7-6 and TRBJ2-1, is GAGVSQSPRYKVTKRGQDVALRCDPISGHVSLYWYRQALGQGPEFLTYFNYEAQQDKSGLPNDRFSAERPEGSISTLTIQRTEQRDSAMYRCASSKRLAGVDRSEQFFGPGTRLTVL.

The chain recombines TRBV29-1 with TRBJ2-5; D might be TRBD1 (6 bases). This CDR3 comprises 15 residues. Between the trimmed V and J ends, which lost 6 bases and 7 bases, there was a span of 24 bases. In germline, CDR1 is SQVTM, CDR2 ANQGSEA. The CDR3 loop reads CSVDTNRVTGGTQYF. CDR3 nucleotides: TGCAGCGTCGATACAAACAGGGTGACTGGGGGGACCCAGTACTTC.

The chain joins TRBV20-1 to TRBJ2-1; D unresolved. Looked up from germline, CDR1 is DFQATT and CDR2 is SNEGSKA (reference sequence). Trimming removed 5 bases from V and 8 bases from J, with 16 bases in between. This CDR3 is 13 amino acids long. CDR3: CSALLNSVHEQFF. The CDR3 DNA follows: TGCAGTGCTTTACTTAATAGTGTCCATGAGCAGTTCTTC.

V is TRBV20-1 and J is TRBJ2-1, with 11 bases lining up with TRBD2. V gave up 1 base and J gave up 0 bases; unmatched junction bases: 11. CDR1 DFQATT and CDR2 SNEGSKA come from the germline V gene (reference sequence). The CDR3 sequence is 19 residues long. CDR3 sequence reads: CSARAHLPGTSGSYNEQFF. Here the CDR3 DNA reads TGCAGTGCTAGAGCCCACCTTCCCGGGACTAGCGGCTCCTACAATGAGCAGTTCTTC.